Sequencing of this T cell receptor beta chain was carried out in a study of blood T cell repertoires in COVID-19. Across the whole study: PBMCs, B-cell-depleted T cells, or T cells provided the cDNA or gDNA that made up the material.

This clone was picked up one time. Here immunoSEQ multiplex PCR was the method, and the copy in TCRdb shows in-frame clones only, minus some. This table holds about 220,000 clones, 82% found once. Seattle patient enrollment occurred during active infection, with longitudinal follow-up thereafter. The clonotype was recovered from a woman aged 70-85 years with COVID-19, enrolled during active disease. Sample: peripheral blood.

The CDR3 region is CASSSPGAQYF. The CDR3 DNA reads as TGCGCCAGCAGCTCCCCGGGGGCCCAGTACTTC. V is TRBV5-1 and J is TRBJ2-5; maybe TRBD2 (6 bases). The V end lost 3 bases, the J end lost 9 bases, and 9 bases lay between the germline ends. Germline CDR1 reads SGHRS; CDR2 reads YFSETQ. CDR3 length: 11 amino acids.